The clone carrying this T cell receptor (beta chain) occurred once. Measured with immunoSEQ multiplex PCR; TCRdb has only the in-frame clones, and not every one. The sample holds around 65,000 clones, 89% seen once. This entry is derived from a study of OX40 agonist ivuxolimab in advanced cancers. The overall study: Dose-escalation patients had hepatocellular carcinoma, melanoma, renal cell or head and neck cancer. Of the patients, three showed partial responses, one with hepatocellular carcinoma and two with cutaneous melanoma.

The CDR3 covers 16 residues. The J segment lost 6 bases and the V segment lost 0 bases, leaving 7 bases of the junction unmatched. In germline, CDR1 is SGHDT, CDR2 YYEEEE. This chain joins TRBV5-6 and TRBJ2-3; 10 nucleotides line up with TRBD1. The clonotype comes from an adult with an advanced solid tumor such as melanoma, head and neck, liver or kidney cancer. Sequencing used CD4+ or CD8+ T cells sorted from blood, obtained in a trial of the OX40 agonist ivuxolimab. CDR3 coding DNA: TGTGCCAGCAGCTTGGGACAGGGGGCGCATTTGGATACGCAGTATTTT. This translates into CASSLGQGAHLDTQYF.